This TCR beta chain was identified in a study of cytomegalovirus exposure and HLA in healthy donors. Findings and caveats of the study: Across HLA loci, a later analysis found differing TCR association rates, with DRB1 most and HLA-C fewest. For most TCR beta V segments, an earlier analysis put the productive rate at about 87% or about 30% of the time.

PCR employed 60 Vbeta and 13 Jbeta primers. The method was immunoSEQ multiplex PCR; TCRdb's version includes in-frame clones alone and lacks a portion of them. The profile shows 85,000 to 130,000 clones, approximately 80% of them singletons. On this clone: Antigen: not known.

The study sampled nominally healthy donors, though unrecorded immune exposures were likely. The CDR3 runs 10 residues. Germline loops: CDR1 SNHLY, CDR2 FYNNEI. V was cut by 4 bases and J by 7 bases, with 5 bases left in between. This clonotype was sampled from a female donor in good health and CMV-seropositive. Sequencing input: PBMCs. The V call is TRBV2, the J call TRBJ2-7; D ambiguous. The CDR3 protein is CASSVSEQYF. The CDR3 coding sequence is TGTGCCAGCAGTGTCAGTGAGCAGTACTTC.